This TCR beta chain comes out of a study of cytomegalovirus exposure and HLA in healthy donors (dated 2017 in TCRdb). Looking at the study overall: An earlier analysis of several hundred of the donors reported about 290 Gb of sequence data and approximately 110 million unique TCR beta sequences from some 180 million T cells. Four or five DR-DQ haplotypes were handled as single units for association and clustering because linkage in the cohort was strong. The number of typed donors differed by locus: about 620-640 for A, B, C, DRB1 and DQB1; 522 for DQA1; 606 for DPA1; and about 470 for DPB1. HLA typing included class I and class II loci at four-digit resolution. The later analysis used no new phenotypic data to find candidate immune exposures, relying instead on TCR beta sequences and their occurrence across donors. In a later analysis, previously published TCR beta repertoires from hundreds of donors were re-analyzed and high-resolution HLA genotyping was added so that TCR occurrence patterns could be studied. To decide whether each TCR beta V gene segment behaved as functional or pseudogenic, an earlier analysis of some 580 of the donors relied on high-throughput TCR beta sequencing. The study used immunosequencing to profile the T cell repertoires of under 700 subjects and linked those repertoires to cytomegalovirus serostatus. About 280 gigabases of sequencing data and 91 million or so unique TCR sequences made up an early release that covered approximately 650 HLA-typed donors. A later genetic analysis took genome-wide SNP genotypes for about 65% of the roughly 670 donors and used that subset as a discovery cohort. All discovery cohort repertoires had been generated on a single sequencing platform. Besides the first cohort of 666 subjects, a separate validation cohort made up of 95 to 150 different subjects was used. High-throughput TCR immunosequencing, statistical association of individual TCRs with disease status, and machine learning were combined to predict cytomegalovirus infection status. Donor age, sex, ethnicity and CMV serostatus were compiled together with the repertoire data. Among around 400 genotyped donors of the cohort, an average of approximately 240,000 unique TCR beta nucleotide sequences was sequenced per donor, of which about 20% were non-productive. Among the 398 genotyped donors, around 81% belonged to the genetic ancestry cluster associated with self-reported Caucasian donors. The study aimed to test whether cataloging public T cell receptors could reveal signatures of past pathogen exposure. The research as a whole found: In vitro tests confirmed that three of the cytomegalovirus-associated TCR beta chains recognize cytomegalovirus antigens. HLA typing was unavailable for some donors at each locus, so association tests used only the typed subset. Correlated functional status among segregating V segments might reflect linkage disequilibrium, but an unknown experimental factor could not be ruled out. Compared with equally common non-associated chains, HLA-associated TCR beta chains in a later analysis were more clonally expanded and had lower generation probabilities. In a later analysis, several top co-occurrence clusters were reported to appear linked to parvovirus B19, influenza, CMV and Epstein-Barr virus. The cohort was sequenced for TCR beta chains only, and without alpha or paired-chain data the features that could be detected were limited. The study listed over 150 TCR beta chains as associated with cytomegalovirus. Roughly uniform sequencing depth across donors was assumed in presence/absence analyses, although this assumption may not hold. Roughly 15 rarely observed V segments, including chromosome 9 orphons, were excluded from the earlier analysis of several hundred of the donors because counts were too low. The classifier was reported to diagnose cytomegalovirus status with high specificity and sensitivity in both the original and validation cohorts. The authors suggested that the approach could potentially be generalized to other disease states and immunological phenotypes. The only immune exposure information available for the cohort was CMV serostatus. Assigning TCR associations to individual alleles was difficult when HLA alleles, especially DR and DQ, strongly co-occurred. A later analysis found that TCR association rates varied across HLA loci, with DRB1 alleles showing the most associated TCRs and HLA-C alleles the fewest. The sequencing pipeline was judged likely to have produced a cluster of highly shared sequence variants as a technical artifact. A later analysis associated about 16,000 TCR beta sequences with specific HLA alleles at a false discovery rate of 0.05. Most TCR sequences were observed very rarely across donors, whereas some public TCRs were present in many individuals. According to a later genetic analysis, donors in an Asian-associated ancestry cluster had fewer N-insertions in productive TCRs than the roughly 670-donor mean. An earlier analysis of 587 of the donors showed that most TCR beta V segments appeared in productive rearrangements either about 87% or about 30% of the time, which broadly matched IMGT annotations. A further reported finding was that TCR beta sequences accurately predicted the HLA-A and HLA-B alleles for most subjects in the first cohort. The 87-base-pair reads could not distinguish some IMGT-functional V segments, including TRBV6-2 and TRBV6-3, so those segments were excluded. A later analysis found that most CMV-associated TCR beta chains appeared HLA-restricted, with HLA associations seemingly driven largely by CMV exposure. An association between a missense DCLRE1C variant and V-gene and J-gene trimming of TCR beta chains was found in a later genetic analysis and replicated in an independent cohort.

Library preparation was by the immunoSEQ multiplex PCR assay. The multiplex PCR relied on a mix of 60 forward primers for TCR Vbeta segments and 13 reverse primers for TCR Jbeta segments. Amplification of the CDR3 region of rearranged TCR beta genes was performed with a multiplex PCR assay on genomic DNA. Amplified TCR beta libraries were sequenced as 87-base-pair reads on the Illumina HiSeq System. The published analysis was carried out like this. In a later analysis, some 80 million unique TCR beta chains were counted across the 500 to 850 repertoires, and approximately 9.9 million of these chains were shared by at least two donors. Raw reads were error-corrected and collapsed into unique sequences with a nearest-neighbor algorithm that merged closely related sequences to remove PCR and sequencing errors. Alignment of CDR3 sequences to IMGT reference sequences was used to assign V, D and J gene segments. For a sequence to be retained, at least a six-nucleotide match to both a V gene segment and a J gene segment was required. A rearrangement counted as productive if the CDR3 had no stop codons and remained in frame with V and J, and every other rearrangement counted as non-productive. CDR3 was defined by IMGT convention, running from the second conserved V-encoded cysteine to the conserved J-encoded phenylalanine. Sequences without an unambiguous match to a single V gene segment were excluded from the earlier analysis of about 630 of the donors. In an earlier analysis of 587 of the donors, a V segment was called functional when productive rearrangements were above 56.7%, and segregating when the standard deviation between donors exceeded 5%. To diagnose cytomegalovirus status from the catalog of TCR beta chain sequences, a statistical classification framework was built. In a later analysis, TCR nucleotide sequences were compared against IMGT/GENE-DB human TR gene sequences so that V and J genes could be assigned. Using the TCRdist pipeline, a later analysis assigned CDR3 sequences along with most-parsimonious VDJ recombination scenarios. A later analysis defined each TCR beta chain by its CDR3 amino acid sequence plus V-gene family, and excluded reads lacking a unique V-gene family. To address suspected cross-contamination and a sequencing artifact, a later analysis removed over 500 highly shared, low-generation-probability nucleotide sequences. In a later analysis, a clonal expansion index was calculated for each public chain from normalized within-repertoire ranks of inferred template counts. In a later analysis, generation probabilities were computed with a VDJ recombination model fitted to out-of-frame rearrangements, and the resulting probabilities were checked against IGoR. In a later analysis, TCR-TCR, TCR-HLA and TCR-CMV co-occurrence was scored with hypergeometric tests, and a repertoire-size bias correction was applied to TCR pairs. A later analysis estimated false discovery rates by permuting HLA or CMV assignments 20 times. In a later analysis, co-occurring TCRs were grouped with DBSCAN, and TCRdist sequence similarity was added when clustering was performed within HLA-allele-positive subsets. Repertoires with fewer than 30,000 or more than 120,000 public chains were left out of co-occurrence clustering, as were a few repertoires with anomalous nucleotide sharing. TCRdb stores this immuneACCESS table with in-frame sequences only. Part of the clones is absent; in the studies checked, under half of the shortfall reflects unresolved V genes, and no reason is known for the rest. V and J calls and clone size follow that table, whereas D and trimming were derived from the DNA. Recorded for this sample are 150,000 to 200,000 clones; around 86% of them occurred a single time. Over 1.5% of the sample is taken by the ten largest.

A remark on this clone: Its antigen is not yet known. No much larger clone exists at a distance of one base, and base qualities are not known.

Reading the germline V gene (reference sequence) gives CDR1 SGHNT and CDR2 YYREEE. After removal of 7 bases from V and 0 bases from J, the junction retains 10 bases not matched to a gene. The CDR3 contains 17 residues, cysteine and phenylalanine counted. CDR3 DNA only is kept here, 51 bases in frame from base 1. In total, approximately 690 healthy bone marrow donors made up the cohort. At the time of sampling, every cohort member was nominally healthy, though immune exposures that went unrecorded were likely present. The donor tested CMV seronegative and was one of the 352 seronegative cohort members. A peripheral blood sample was provided by each donor, and peripheral blood mononuclear cells were used for TCR beta sequencing. Genomic DNA extraction from the blood cell samples was performed with the Qiagen DNeasy Blood Extraction Kit.

The sequence links TRBV5-4 to TRBJ2-3, with TRBD2 identical over 11 junction bases. The sample was PBMCs. This clonotype was sampled from a man aged 50-60 years in good health and CMV-seronegative. The CDR3 in this case is CASGTSGGSPSTDTQYF. DNA sequence: TGTGCCAGCGGAACTAGCGGGGGCAGCCCTAGCACAGATACGCAGTATTTT.